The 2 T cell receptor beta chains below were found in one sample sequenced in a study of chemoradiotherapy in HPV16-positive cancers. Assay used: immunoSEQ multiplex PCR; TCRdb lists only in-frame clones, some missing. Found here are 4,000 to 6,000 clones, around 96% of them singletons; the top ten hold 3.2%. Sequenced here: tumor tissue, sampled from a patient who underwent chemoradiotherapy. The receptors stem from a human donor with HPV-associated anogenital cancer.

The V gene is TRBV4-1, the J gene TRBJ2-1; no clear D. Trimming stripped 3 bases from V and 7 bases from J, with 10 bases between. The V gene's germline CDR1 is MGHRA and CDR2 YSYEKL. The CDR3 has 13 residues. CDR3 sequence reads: CASSQASRNEQFF. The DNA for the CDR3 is TGCGCCAGCAGCCAGGCATCGAGGAATGAGCAGTTCTTC.

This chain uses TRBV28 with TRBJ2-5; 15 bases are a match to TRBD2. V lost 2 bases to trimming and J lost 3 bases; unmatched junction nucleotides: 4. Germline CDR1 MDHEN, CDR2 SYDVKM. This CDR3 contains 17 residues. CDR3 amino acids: CASSLPGTSGRKETQYF. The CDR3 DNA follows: TGTGCCAGCAGTTTACCCGGGACTAGCGGGAGGAAAGAGACCCAGTACTTC.